Sequencing of this T cell receptor beta chain was carried out in a study of shared clonotypes between healthy human individuals (dated by TCRdb to 2019 to 2021). Regarding the complete study: The cohort comprised two women and a few men aged 18 to 49 years. For each donor, CD4 naive and CD4 memory were each given three plates, CD8 naive was given two plates, and CD8 memory was given one plate. To estimate repertoire size and how much clonotype sharing occurs between individuals, the study deeply sequenced the blood TCR repertoires of roughly 5 healthy adults. Libraries were prepared and TCR repertoires were sequenced by different laboratories using diverse techniques, in order to increase sequencing depth and limit assay-specific biases. Between about 0.94 and 10 billion PBMCs per donor were obtained by leukapheresis. What the research found in general, with its limitations: Pairwise subsampling led to the expectation that sequencing depth would affect the degree of clonotype sharing among donors. Even with the large sequencing depth, rarefaction of the sorted-subset datasets indicated that sequencing was incomplete. Larger estimated clonotype richness was generally found for naive subsets than for memory subsets. The genetic and exposure-history diversity represented was limited by the small number of donors. Approximately 4.8% of naive CD4, roughly 3.6% of naive CD8, about 2.5% of memory CD4, and around 0.4% of memory CD8 clonotypes were shared across a few donors. Sampling was restricted to blood, and TCR repertoires in tissues likely differ from the TCR repertoires found in blood. Higher generation probabilities were observed for clonotypes shared by all four sorted-subset donors than for non-shared clonotypes.

CDR1 and CDR2, looked up from the germline V gene (reference sequence), are SGHNT and YYREEE. V is clipped by 1 base and J by 0 bases, and the sequence between their germline boundaries is 14 bases long. There are 17 amino acids in the CDR3, from cysteine to phenylalanine inclusive. Of the read, only the CDR3 DNA is kept; its 51 bases are in frame from base 1. For this clone: Its antigen is currently not known. Qualities for individual bases were not recorded, and no much larger clone is one base off.

The donors were healthy, HIV-negative adults with no recently reported acute infections or vaccinations. All donors were Caucasian adults living in Nashville, Tennessee, USA. CD4+ T cells were enriched by magnetic negative selection; naive cells were then positively selected on CD45RA, and the negative fraction formed the memory subset. Blood was collected by leukapheresis, and PBMCs were isolated by Ficoll-Histopaque density gradient centrifugation and then cryopreserved in liquid nitrogen vapor phase. Purity and quantity of every magnetically sorted T cell population were checked by analytical flow cytometry. Each sorted fraction had its genomic DNA isolated and then quantified by UV absorbance on a Nanodrop 2000c. TCR CDR3 regions were amplified from genomic DNA by multiplex PCR using the deep immunoSEQ assay. Genomic DNA extracted from each cell subset was distributed evenly over all wells of several immunoSEQ 96-well plates, and each plate served as one replicate. Each replicate PCR for sorted subsets received around 200 ng genomic DNA, equal to roughly 30,000 T cell genomes. Purified libraries were quantified with a Qubit 3.0 fluorometer, sized on a Bioanalyzer 2100, and re-quantified with the KAPA Library Quantification kit. Every immunoSEQ 96-well plate was sequenced on a separate single-read 150-cycle Illumina NextSeq 550 flow cell. Concerning the study's data processing: Because the immunoSEQ output included only junctional sequences and no quality scores, the filtering could not be the same as the filtering used for full-length reads. Sequences were annotated with PyIR, a Python wrapper for IgBLAST v1.9, using IMGT germline references to assign V/J genes and CDR3. Reads were removed for weak V/J assignments (E-value above 1e-6), missing CDR3, stop codons, out-of-frame junctions, or ambiguous translated residues. A V3J clonotype was defined by an identical inferred V gene, J gene, and CDR3 amino acid sequence. Percentage overlap between repertoires was computed as shared unique clonotypes divided by the size of the smaller repertoire. Richness of each repertoire was evaluated using RTK rarefaction, the Chao1 estimator, and Recon v2.1 estimates of unobserved clonotypes. For all TCRbeta clonotypes obtained by the gDNA method from a few donors, generation probabilities were computed with OLGA. Sourced from immuneACCESS, this table was stored by TCRdb with only in-frame sequences that have V and J called. A share of the clones is absent; for the studies checked, an unresolved V gene accounts for under half, and the remainder has no known explanation. V, J and clone size reflect that table, while D and trimming were determined from the DNA. The sample table shows about 770,000 clones, and approximately 72% are seen once. In total, the top ten clones hold under 2% of the sample.

The receptor was derived from a woman in her 30s in good health. The rearranged segments are TRBV5-4 and TRBJ2-1, with the D gene uncertain. Sequenced: memory CD4+ T cells sorted from blood. Explained via the paper, the cell subset or site label denotes: CD45RA-negative fraction. The CDR3 region has the sequence CASSLRAVLSSYNEQFF. The base sequence is TGTGCCAGCAGCTTGCGGGCAGTTCTAAGCTCCTACAATGAGCAGTTCTTC.